The 27 T cell receptor beta chains in this list originate from one sample, sequenced in a study of cytomegalovirus exposure and HLA in healthy donors. The PCR had 60 Vbeta and 13 Jbeta primers. Generated by immunoSEQ multiplex PCR, the TCRdb table keeps only in-frame clones and is missing some. The sample lists 130,000 or so clones, just under 75% occurring once. The specimen was PBMCs. These receptor sequences come from a man between 40 and 49 years old in good health and CMV-seropositive.

This clone has only one observation. Here the CDR3 reads CASEFAGELFF. In DNA form, the CDR3 reads TGTGCCAGTGAGTTCGCCGGGGAGCTGTTTTTT. The chain links TRBV9 to TRBJ2-2; D is unclear. Trimming took off 8 bases at V and 6 bases at J, with 8 bases between the two ends. The CDR3 sequence is 11 residues long. Looked up from germline, CDR1 is SGDLS and CDR2 is YYNGEE.

This clone was observed a few times. J is TRBJ2-3 and V is TRBV6-4; 8 bases are a match to TRBD2. CDR1 and CDR2 from the germline V gene are MRHNA and SNTAGT. The V segment lost 4 bases and the J segment 4 bases; nucleotides outside the gene matches: 4. The CDR3 has 14 amino acids. CDR3 residues: CASSAGGEADTQYF. The CDR3 region has the DNA TGTGCCAGCAGTGCGGGGGGGGAGGCAGATACGCAGTATTTT.

J is TRBJ2-1 and V is TRBV29-1; 9 nucleotides match TRBD2. V trimming: 3 bases; J trimming: 3 bases; junction bases outside the gene matches: 6. Germline V gene sequence: CDR1 SQVTM, CDR2 ANQGSEA. This CDR3 is built from 15 residues. The CDR3, as DNA: TGCAGCGTTGAGGAGACTAGCGGAGACTACAATGAGCAGTTCTTC. Translating gives CSVEETSGDYNEQFF.

The chain employs TRBV5-1 and TRBJ1-4; D unresolved. CDR1 is SGHRS and CDR2 is YFSETQ in the germline V gene. This CDR3 spans 15 amino acids. The ends were cut back, 0 bases at V and 8 bases at J, with 14 bases in the middle. The CDR3 loop is CASSLAGYSGEKLFF. CDR3 bases: TGCGCCAGCAGCTTGGCGGGATACTCGGGGGAAAAACTGTTTTTT.

The V and J genes are TRBV30 and TRBJ1-4; 8 nucleotides agree with TRBD1. V dropped 4 bases and J dropped 4; count of bases not matched to a gene: 5. The CDR3 is made up of 14 amino acids. Per germline, CDR1 GTSNPN and CDR2 SVGIG (reference sequence). As DNA, the CDR3 is TGTGCCTGGAAAAGGGACAGGTTTAATGAAAAACTGTTTTTT. As protein: CAWKRDRFNEKLFF. Full variable domain (rest looked up from reference TRBV30 and TRBJ1-4): SQTIHQWPATLVQPVGSPLSLECTVEGTSNPNLYWYRQAAGRGLQLLFYSVGIGQISSEVPQNLSASRPQDRQFILSSKKLLLSDSGFYLCAWKRDRFNEKLFFGSGTQLSVL.

This chain uses TRBV7-7 with TRBJ2-5; D is uncertain. This CDR3 is built from 15 residues. Deletions cut 5 bases from V and 5 bases from J, with 18 bases between. The germline CDR1 and CDR2 sequences are SSHAT and FNYEAQ (reference sequence). CDR3 sequence: CASSPQVDPVETQYF. For the CDR3, the DNA is TGTGCCAGCAGCCCTCAGGTCGATCCAGTCGAGACCCAGTACTTC.

V and J are TRBV14 and TRBJ2-7; D not certain. V was trimmed by 0 bases and J by 6 bases, leaving 9 bases between them. This CDR3 spans 13 amino acids. Germline CDR1 is SGHDN and CDR2 is FVKESK. The chain's CDR3 is CASSQEVAAEQYF. The CDR3 DNA reads as TGTGCCAGCAGCCAAGAAGTAGCAGCCGAGCAGTACTTC. Full variable domain (outside the CDR3, taken from reference TRBV14 and TRBJ2-7): EAGVTQFPSHSVIEKGQTVTLRCDPISGHDNLYWYRRVMGKEIKFLLHFVKESKQDESGMPNNRFLAERTGGTYSTLKVQPAELEDSGVYFCASSQEVAAEQYFGPGTRLTVT.

The chain couples TRBV11-1 to TRBJ2-7; TRBD2 matches at 10 bases. V was clipped by 5 bases and J by 4 bases; unmatched bases: 11. Germline CDR1 is SGHAT and CDR2 is FQDESV (reference sequence). There are 16 residues in the CDR3. The CDR3 loop is CASSLEAGGPGYEQYF. In nucleotides, the CDR3 is TGTGCCAGCAGCCTCGAAGCGGGAGGGCCGGGTTACGAGCAGTACTTC.

This chain uses TRBV7-8 with TRBJ1-2; D gene unclear. The germline gives CDR1 SGHVS, CDR2 FQNEAQ. The CDR3 has 15 amino acids. Trimming took 5 bases from V and 4 from J, leaving 17 bases between them. CDR3 region: CASSPTNSFTYGYTF. Here the CDR3 DNA reads TGTGCCAGCAGCCCCACCAACTCCTTTACCTATGGCTACACCTTC.

The chain links TRBV6-5 to TRBJ1-3; 8 bases map to TRBD1. CDR3 length: 14 amino acids. Trimming at V came to 6 bases and at J to 6 bases, leaving 7 bases not matched to a gene. Germline CDR1 MNHEY, CDR2 SVGAGI. CDR3 sequence: CASSLDRVVNTIYF. The CDR3 DNA reads as TGTGCCAGCAGCCTGGACAGGGTAGTAAACACCATATATTTT.

V and J are TRBV6-5 and TRBJ2-2; 7 positions match TRBD1. Germline assignment: CDR1 MNHEY and CDR2 SVGAGI. V was pared by 7 bases and J by 3 bases, with 5 bases of the junction left unmatched. The CDR3 loop spans 14 amino acids. The CDR3 DNA reads as TGTGCCAGCATGTCTGGACAGGACACCGGGGAGCTGTTTTTT. It yields the protein CASMSGQDTGELFF.

The gene calls are TRBV6-1 and TRBJ1-1, with unresolved D. Germline V lookup: CDR1 MNHNS, CDR2 SASEGT. The CDR3 consists of 12 residues. Trimming removed 4 bases from V and 1 base from J, with 4 bases in between. The CDR3 DNA is TGTGCCAGCAGTGGGCCGAACACTGAAGCTTTCTTT. Its protein is CASSGPNTEAFF.

The chain joins TRBV10-1 to TRBJ1-5; tentative D call: TRBD1 (6 bases). Germline loops: CDR1 WNHNN, CDR2 SYGVQD (reference sequence). The CDR3 has 13 amino acids. V was shortened by 10 bases and J by 6 bases, with 16 bases between the two germline ends. The CDR3 DNA reads as TGCGCCACCTTACAGGGAAGCGGTCAGCCCCAGCATTTT. It codes for CATLQGSGQPQHF.

The rearrangement uses TRBV5-4 and TRBJ1-1, with D perhaps TRBD1 (5 bases). Germline lookup yields CDR1 SGHNT and CDR2 YYREEE (reference sequence). The V end lost 4 bases, the J end lost 6 bases, and 19 bases lay between the germline ends. There are 15 residues in the CDR3. The CDR3 nucleotides read TGTGCCAGCAGCCTGGGGAGGGGTTCTTCTGCTGAAGCTTTCTTT. Protein product: CASSLGRGSSAEAFF.

V gene TRBV11-1 combines with J gene TRBJ2-1, with 9 bases aligning to TRBD2. CDR1 and CDR2 (germline): SGHAT, FQDESV (reference sequence). The V and J ends lost 6 bases and 0 bases, in that order; junction bases with no gene match: 12. This CDR3 has 18 amino acids. CDR3 sequence reads: CASSMGLAGPSSYNEQFF. Written as DNA, the CDR3 is TGTGCCAGCAGTATGGGTCTAGCGGGACCATCCTCCTACAATGAGCAGTTCTTC. The whole variable domain, remainder taken from reference TRBV11-1 and TRBJ2-1, is EAEVAQSPRYKITEKSQAVAFWCDPISGHATLYWYRQILGQGPELLVQFQDESVVDDSQLPKDRFSAERLKGVDSTLKIQPAELGDSAMYLCASSMGLAGPSSYNEQFFGPGTRLTVL.

This clone was observed a handful of times. The genes are TRBV5-1 and TRBJ2-2; the D is unclear. CDR1 is SGHRS and CDR2 is YFSETQ in the germline V gene. V was clipped by 0 bases and J by 0 bases, with 6 bases between them. The CDR3 has 15 amino acids. The CDR3 reads CASSLGHSNTGELFF. Written as DNA, the CDR3 is TGCGCCAGCAGCTTGGGACATTCGAACACCGGGGAGCTGTTTTTT.

Comment on this clone: Other DNA sequences in this sample translate to the same CDR3. The chain recombines TRBV2 with TRBJ1-1, with D unresolved. This CDR3 spans 16 amino acids. The germline gives CDR1 SNHLY, CDR2 FYNNEI. Between the trimmed V and J ends, which lost 2 bases and 4 bases, there was a span of 17 bases. CDR3 nucleotides: TGTGCCAGCAGTGAATCGGGGATTCTAGACTTCACTGAAGCTTTCTTT. Translation gives CASSESGILDFTEAFF.

This clone is a singleton in its sample. The gene calls are TRBV10-3 and TRBJ1-1; possibly TRBD1 for D (5 bases). V was cut by 7 bases and J by 6 bases, with 24 bases left in between. Germline V CDR1 and CDR2: ENHRY, SYGVKD. This CDR3 has 16 amino acids. The CDR3: CAITSGRGRRESEAFF. CDR3 DNA: TGTGCCATCACCTCGGGGAGGGGACGGAGGGAATCTGAAGCTTTCTTT.

In DNA, the CDR3 is TGTGCCAGCAGCAGGGGACAGGGGGCCCTTGGCTACGAGCAGTACTTC. Translated, it gives CASSRGQGALGYEQYF. The chain combines TRBV11-2 with TRBJ2-5; TRBD1 matches 12 bases. TRBJ2-7 matches the DNA end more closely, so the J call is doubtful. Per germline, CDR1 SGHAT and CDR2 FQNNGV. The CDR3 consists of 16 residues.

The chain carries TRBV2 and TRBJ2-7; D gene ambiguous. The V end lost 1 base, the J end lost 2 bases, and 12 bases lay between the germline ends. CDR1 is SNHLY and CDR2 is FYNNEI in the germline V gene. The CDR3 extends over 15 amino acids. The CDR3 is CASSEGQVETYEQYF. DNA of the CDR3: TGTGCCAGCAGTGAAGGGCAGGTTGAGACCTACGAGCAGTACTTC.

V usage is TRBV7-2 and J usage is TRBJ2-2; D is unresolved. This CDR3 comprises 14 residues. V was clipped by 5 bases and J by 5 bases, with 12 bases between them. From germline, CDR1 is SGHTA and CDR2 FQGNSA. CDR3 region: CASSREVRTGELFF. The CDR3 DNA is TGTGCCAGCAGCCGAGAGGTTAGGACCGGGGAGCTGTTTTTT.

The CDR3 region has the DNA TGTGCCAGCAGTTACTTTGGGACAGGGACCACTGAAGCTTTCTTT. Residues: CASSYFGTGTTEAFF. The J gene is TRBJ1-1, the V gene TRBV6-5; the match to TRBD1 covers 9 bases. The junction had 4 bases not matched to a gene; V was cut back by 1 base and J by 4 bases. The length of the CDR3 is 15 residues. Germline CDR1 and CDR2: MNHEY and SVGAGI.

V is TRBV28 and J is TRBJ2-1; TRBD2 is a possible D gene (6 bases). V was cut by 5 bases and J by 8 bases, with 7 bases left in between. CDR3 length: 11 amino acids. Germline V lookup: CDR1 MDHEN, CDR2 SYDVKM. The CDR3 loop reads CASSAGHEQFF. CDR3 bases: TGTGCCAGCAGTGCGGGACATGAGCAGTTCTTC.

This clone was seen a few times. The chain links TRBV28 to TRBJ2-7; a possible D gene is TRBD2 (6 bases). CDR1 and CDR2 from the germline V gene are MDHEN and SYDVKM. This CDR3 has 13 amino acids. Trimming shortened V by 7 bases and J by 6 bases, and 16 bases separated the two germline ends. The CDR3 protein is CASNLQGGSEQYF. CDR3 coding DNA: TGTGCCAGCAACCTCCAGGGAGGCAGCGAGCAGTACTTC. Drawing the rest from reference TRBV28 and TRBJ2-7, the complete variable domain is DVKVTQSSRYLVKRTGEKVFLECVQDMDHENMFWYRQDPGLGLRLIYFSYDVKMKEKGDIPEGYSVSREKKERFSLILESASTNQTSMYLCASNLQGGSEQYFGPGTRLTVT.

J is TRBJ2-4 and V is TRBV6-1, with D perhaps TRBD1 (6 bases). The CDR3 length is 15 residues. V lost 2 bases to trimming and J lost 7 bases, with 15 bases between them. The germline gives CDR1 MNHNS, CDR2 SASEGT. CDR3 residues: CASSEQAGEWNIQYF. CDR3 bases: TGTGCCAGCAGTGAACAAGCAGGGGAGTGGAACATTCAGTACTTC.

The count of this clone is one. V gene TRBV5-4 combines with J gene TRBJ2-6, with 9 bases identical to TRBD1. J gave up 2 bases and V 4 bases, and 7 bases lay outside the gene matches. The CDR3 has 17 residues. From germline, CDR1 is SGHNT and CDR2 YYREEE (reference sequence). This chain's CDR3 is CASSPWTGVTGANVLTF. The DNA for the CDR3 is TGTGCCAGCAGCCCGTGGACAGGGGTAACTGGGGCCAACGTCCTGACTTTC.

The table lists this clone with a few counts. The V call is TRBV28, the J call TRBJ2-3, with D maybe TRBD2 (5 bases). The CDR3 runs to 14 residues. Germline V lookup: CDR1 MDHEN, CDR2 SYDVKM. The V gene lost 6 bases and the J gene lost 0 bases, with 10 bases spanning the gap. Here the CDR3 reads CASRLTKSTDTQYF. For the CDR3, the DNA is TGTGCCAGCAGGCTGACTAAAAGCACAGATACGCAGTATTTT.